This TCR beta chain was captured in a study of shared clonotypes between healthy human individuals. Cells designated naive CD8 were CD45RO-negative and were positively selected for CCR7, with terminally differentiated effector memory CD45RA+ cells excluded. TCRdb keeps only in-frame clones here, not all; method: immunoSEQ multiplex PCR. Of about 2,100,000 clones listed, 93% were seen once; the top ten hold roughly 1.7%. The CDR3 contains 14 residues. Trimming took 3 bases from V and 7 from J, leaving 13 bases between them. Germline values: CDR1 LNHDA, CDR2 SQIVND (reference sequence). The clonotype was recovered from a man younger than 30 in good health. Some clones in this sample may be carry-over from other donors' samples. This chain uses TRBV19 with TRBJ1-5; D remains ambiguous. Material for sequencing was naive CD8+ T cells from PBMCs. The CDR3 DNA reads TGTGCCAGTAGTATCGATGTCGGAAGACAGCCCCAGCATTTT. Encoded protein: CASSIDVGRQPQHF.